The T cell receptor (beta chain) under discussion was sequenced for a study of T cell clonality in common variable immunodeficiency. The study, taken as a whole, reports: Authors noted CVID clonality's cause needs subpopulation repertoire sequencing. Fewer TCRbeta clones were shared among CVID subjects than controls.

Patients and controls were mostly of Caucasian heritage. Heparinized whole blood, 5 to 8 ml, came from each donor. Germline V gene sequence: CDR1 MGHDK, CDR2 SYGVNS. This CDR3 is built from 17 residues. V lost 3 bases and J lost 0; bases outside the gene matches: 11. Here immunoSEQ multiplex PCR was the method, and the copy in TCRdb shows in-frame clones only, minus some. The sample includes about 34,000 clones, none of them occurring once. Only a few counts were recorded for this clone. Its antigen is undetermined. The CDR3 end is not reached by the read, which stops 3 residues before it; the germline J gene fills it in.

This TCR came from a person aged 18 to 70 in good health. The rearrangement joins TRBV25-1 to TRBJ2-7; TRBD1 matches 7 bases. Sample: peripheral blood mononuclear cells. The CDR3 bases that were read are TGTGCCAGCAGTGAGATCCCCCGACAGGGAACCTCCTACGAG. This encodes CASSEIPRQGTSYE. The CDR3 as a whole reads CASSEIPRQGTSYEQYF.